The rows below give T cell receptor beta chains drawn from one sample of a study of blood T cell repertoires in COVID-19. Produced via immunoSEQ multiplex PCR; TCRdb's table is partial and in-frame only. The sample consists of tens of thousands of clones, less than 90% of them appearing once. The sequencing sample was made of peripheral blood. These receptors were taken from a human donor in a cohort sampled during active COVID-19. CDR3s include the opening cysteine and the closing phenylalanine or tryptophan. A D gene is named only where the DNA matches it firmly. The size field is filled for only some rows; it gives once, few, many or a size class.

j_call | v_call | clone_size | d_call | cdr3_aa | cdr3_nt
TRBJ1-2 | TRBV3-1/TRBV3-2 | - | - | CASRQGLAYGYTF | TGTGCCAGCAGACAGGGCCTGGCTTATGGCTACACCTTC
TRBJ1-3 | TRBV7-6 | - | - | CASSLGGAGNTIYF | TGTGCCAGCAGCTTGGGGGGAGCTGGAAACACCATATATTTT
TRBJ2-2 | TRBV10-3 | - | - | CAISESNGWSGELFF | TGTGCCATCAGTGAGTCGAACGGCTGGAGCGGGGAGCTGTTTTTT
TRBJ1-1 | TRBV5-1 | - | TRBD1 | CASSNRAQGGSNTEAFF | TGCGCCAGCAGCAACCGGGCGCAGGGGGGCTCGAACACTGAAGCTTTCTTT
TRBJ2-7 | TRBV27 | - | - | CASSSWTAFNYEQYF | TGTGCCAGCAGTTCTTGGACAGCGTTCAACTACGAGCAGTACTTC
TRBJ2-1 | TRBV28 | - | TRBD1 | CASSLPGTAYNEQFF | TGTGCCAGCAGTTTACCGGGGACAGCGTACAATGAGCAGTTCTTC
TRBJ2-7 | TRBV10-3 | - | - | CAIARLDYEQYF | TGTGCCATCGCAAGACTAGACTACGAGCAGTACTTC
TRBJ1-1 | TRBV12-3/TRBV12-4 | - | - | CASRGQENTEAFF | TGTGCCAGCAGGGGGCAGGAGAACACTGAAGCTTTCTTT
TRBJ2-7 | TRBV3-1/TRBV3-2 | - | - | CASSPSGRYEQYF | TGTGCCAGCAGCCCTTCGGGTCGTTACGAGCAGTACTTC
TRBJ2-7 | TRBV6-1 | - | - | CASSEQGYEQYF | TGTGCCAGCAGTGAACAGGGTTACGAGCAGTACTTC
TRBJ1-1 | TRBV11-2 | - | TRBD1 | CASSFWGQGLEAFF | TGTGCCAGCAGCTTCTGGGGACAGGGACTTGAAGCTTTCTTT
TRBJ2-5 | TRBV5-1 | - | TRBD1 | CASSLDGTGRETQYF | TGCGCCAGCAGCTTGGACGGGACAGGGCGAGAGACCCAGTACTTC
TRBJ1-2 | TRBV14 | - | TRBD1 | CASSPGQGYGYTF | TGTGCCAGCAGTCCGGGACAGGGGTATGGCTACACCTTC
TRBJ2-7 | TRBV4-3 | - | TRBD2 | CASSHGLAGGGIYEQYF | TGCGCCAGCAGCCACGGACTAGCGGGGGGCGGTATCTACGAGCAGTACTTC
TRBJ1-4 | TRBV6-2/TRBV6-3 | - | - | CASSYSYIQSAGEKLFF | TGTGCCAGCAGTTACTCGTATATCCAGTCCGCGGGTGAAAAACTGTTTTTT
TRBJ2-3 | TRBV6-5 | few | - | CASSYSSGSTDTQYF | TGTGCCAGCAGTTACTCCAGCGGCAGCACAGATACGCAGTATTTT
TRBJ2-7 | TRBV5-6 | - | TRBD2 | CASSLLWRGSSYEQYF | TGTGCCAGCAGCTTGCTTTGGCGGGGGAGCTCCTACGAGCAGTACTTC
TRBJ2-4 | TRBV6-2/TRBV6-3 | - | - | CASSYSRTANFIQYF | TGTGCCAGCAGTTACTCCCGGACAGCGAACTTCATTCAGTACTTC
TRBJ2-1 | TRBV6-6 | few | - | CASRQGLSYNEQFF | TGTGCCAGCAGACAGGGCCTATCCTACAATGAGCAGTTCTTC
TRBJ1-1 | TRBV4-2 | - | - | CASSQDLLGLNTEAFF | TGTGCCAGCAGCCAAGATCTCTTGGGGCTGAACACTGAAGCTTTCTTT
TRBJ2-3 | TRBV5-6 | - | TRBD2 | CASSFRLAGARDTQYF | TGTGCCAGCAGCTTTCGACTAGCGGGGGCCCGAGATACGCAGTATTTT
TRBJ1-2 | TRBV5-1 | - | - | CASSRPDTDYGYTF | TGCGCCAGCAGCCGCCCGGATACAGACTATGGCTACACCTTC
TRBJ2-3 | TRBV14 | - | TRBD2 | CASSQAYRGTSGLATDTQYF | TGTGCCAGCAGCCAAGCCTATCGAGGGACTAGCGGGTTGGCGACAGATACGCAGTATTTT
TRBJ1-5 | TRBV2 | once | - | CASSVTPRLPQHF | TGTGCCAGCAGTGTGACACCCCGTCTGCCCCAGCATTTT
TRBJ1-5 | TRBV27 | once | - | CASSGVGGGNQPQHF | TGTGCCAGCAGCGGGGTGGGGGGTGGAAATCAGCCCCAGCATTTT
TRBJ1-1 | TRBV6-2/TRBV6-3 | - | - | CASSYAKGWTEAFF | TGTGCCAGCAGTTACGCGAAGGGGTGGACTGAAGCTTTCTTT
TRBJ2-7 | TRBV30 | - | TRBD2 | CAWSGGGLYEQYF | TGTGCCTGGAGCGGGGGGGGACTCTACGAGCAGTACTTC
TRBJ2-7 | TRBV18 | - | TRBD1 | CASSATGGSIYEQYF | TGTGCCAGCTCAGCCACAGGGGGTAGTATTTACGAGCAGTACTTC
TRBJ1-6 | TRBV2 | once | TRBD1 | CASEDRGVTQDSPLHF | TGTGCCAGCGAAGACAGGGGGGTCACACAAGATTCACCCCTCCACTTT
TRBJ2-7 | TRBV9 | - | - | CASSGRLAGEQYF | TGTGCCAGCAGCGGTAGACTCGCGGGAGAGCAGTACTTC
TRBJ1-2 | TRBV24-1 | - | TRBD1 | CATTAGGTNYGYTF | TGTGCCACCACTGCAGGGGGGACAAACTATGGCTACACCTTC
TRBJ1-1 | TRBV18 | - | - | CASSPGTGTEAFF | TGTGCCAGCTCACCAGGCACGGGGACTGAAGCTTTCTTT
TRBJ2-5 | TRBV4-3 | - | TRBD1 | CASSRYWDRGEETQYF | TGCGCCAGCAGCCGCTACTGGGACAGGGGAGAAGAGACCCAGTACTTC
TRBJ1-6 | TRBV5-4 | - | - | CASSLARGAFNSPLHF | TGTGCCAGCAGCTTGGCCAGGGGCGCATTTAATTCACCCCTCCACTTT
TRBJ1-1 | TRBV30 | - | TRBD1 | CAWSADRAFF | TGTGCCTGGAGTGCGGACAGGGCTTTCTTT
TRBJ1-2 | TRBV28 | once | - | CASSPPGEGYGYTF | TGTGCCAGCAGTCCCCCCGGGGAAGGGTATGGCTACACCTTC
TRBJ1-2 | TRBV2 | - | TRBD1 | CASSGTGQTYGYTF | TGTGCCAGCAGTGGGACAGGGCAAACCTATGGCTACACCTTC
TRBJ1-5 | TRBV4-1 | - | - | CASSQDDGEANQPQHF | TGCGCCAGCAGCCAAGATGACGGGGAGGCTAATCAGCCCCAGCATTTT
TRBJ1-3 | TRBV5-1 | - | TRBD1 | CASGAGGQVGNTIYF | TGCGCCAGCGGAGCAGGGGGCCAGGTTGGAAACACCATATATTTT
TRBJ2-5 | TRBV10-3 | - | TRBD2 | CAISALAGGQETQYF | TGTGCCATCAGTGCCCTAGCGGGGGGACAAGAGACCCAGTACTTC
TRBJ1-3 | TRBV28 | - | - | CASSFQGSVGNTIYF | TGTGCCAGCAGCTTCCAGGGATCGGTTGGAAACACCATATATTTT
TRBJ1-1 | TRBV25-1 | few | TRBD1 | CASSQTGGDTEAFF | TGTGCCAGCAGTCAGACAGGGGGTGACACTGAAGCTTTCTTT
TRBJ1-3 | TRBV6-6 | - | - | CASSNAAFGNTIYF | TGTGCCAGCAGCAACGCGGCCTTTGGAAACACCATATATTTT
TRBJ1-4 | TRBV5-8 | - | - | CASSLAGKGEKLFF | TGTGCCAGCAGCTTGGCAGGGAAGGGTGAAAAACTGTTTTTT
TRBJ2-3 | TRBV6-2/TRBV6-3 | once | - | CASSLSGGPSTDTQYF | TGTGCCAGCAGTTTGTCCGGGGGACCTAGCACAGATACGCAGTATTTT
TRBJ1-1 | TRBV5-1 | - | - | CASTFTTGNTEAFF | TGCGCCAGCACCTTCACTACAGGGAACACTGAAGCTTTCTTT
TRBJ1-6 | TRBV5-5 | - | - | CASSLSLSSGGTYNSPLHF | TGTGCCAGCAGCTTGTCCCTTTCATCCGGGGGGACCTATAATTCACCCCTCCACTTT
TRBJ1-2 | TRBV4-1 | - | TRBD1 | CASSLGQGRDYGYTF | TGCGCCAGCAGCCTCGGACAGGGAAGGGACTATGGCTACACCTTC
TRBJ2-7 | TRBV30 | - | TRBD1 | CAWSVRSTGPGEQYF | TGTGCCTGGAGTGTTAGGTCGACAGGGCCGGGCGAGCAGTACTTC
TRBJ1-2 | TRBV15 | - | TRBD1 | CATSHTGQGYGYTF | TGTGCCACCAGCCATACCGGACAGGGTTATGGCTACACCTTC
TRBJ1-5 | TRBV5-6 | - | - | CASSRTVRGPNQPQHF | TGTGCCAGCAGCCGGACTGTCAGGGGCCCCAATCAGCCCCAGCATTTT
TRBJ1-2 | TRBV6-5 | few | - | CASSLGSSYGYTF | TGTGCCAGCAGCCTCGGGTCCTCTTATGGCTACACCTTC
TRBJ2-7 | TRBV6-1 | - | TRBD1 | CASSEGTGTEYF | TGTGCCAGCAGTGAAGGGACCGGGACAGAGTACTTC
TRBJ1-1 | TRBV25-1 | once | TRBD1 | CASTTDRGLNTEAFF | TGTGCCAGCACCACGGACAGGGGATTGAACACTGAAGCTTTCTTT
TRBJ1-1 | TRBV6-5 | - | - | CASSQRVMNTEAFF | TGTGCCAGCAGCCAGCGGGTCATGAACACTGAAGCTTTCTTT